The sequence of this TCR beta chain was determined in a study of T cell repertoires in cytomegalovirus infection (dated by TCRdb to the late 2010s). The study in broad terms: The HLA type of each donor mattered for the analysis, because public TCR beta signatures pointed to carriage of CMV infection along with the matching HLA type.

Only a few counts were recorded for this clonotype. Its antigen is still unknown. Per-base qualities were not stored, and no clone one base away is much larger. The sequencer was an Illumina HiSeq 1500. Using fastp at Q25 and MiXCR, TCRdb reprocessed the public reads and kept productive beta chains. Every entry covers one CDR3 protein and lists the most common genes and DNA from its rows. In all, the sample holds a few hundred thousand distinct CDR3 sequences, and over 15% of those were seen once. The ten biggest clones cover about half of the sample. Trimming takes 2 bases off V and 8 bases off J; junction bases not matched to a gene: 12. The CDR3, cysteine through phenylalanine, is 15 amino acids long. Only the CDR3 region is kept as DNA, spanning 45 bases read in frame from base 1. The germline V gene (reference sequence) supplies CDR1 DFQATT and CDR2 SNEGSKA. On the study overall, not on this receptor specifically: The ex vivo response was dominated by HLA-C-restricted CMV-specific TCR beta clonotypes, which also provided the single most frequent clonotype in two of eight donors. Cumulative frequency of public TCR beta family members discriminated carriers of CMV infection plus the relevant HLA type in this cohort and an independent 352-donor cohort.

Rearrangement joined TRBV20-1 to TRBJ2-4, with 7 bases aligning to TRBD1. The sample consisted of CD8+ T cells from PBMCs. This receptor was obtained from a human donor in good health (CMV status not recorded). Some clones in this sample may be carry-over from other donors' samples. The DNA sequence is TGCAGTGCTAGACCCGAGACAGGGCCCAAGGACATTCAGTACTTC. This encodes CSARPETGPKDIQYF.